This TCR beta chain was captured in a study of OX40 agonist ivuxolimab in advanced cancers. About the study: Ivuxolimab, an agonist antibody against OX40 (CD134), was given to patients. Eligibility rules accepted prior anti-PD-1, anti-PD-L1 or anti-CTLA-4 therapy, and roughly 40% had some. The dose-escalation cohort was approximately 84% male, with a mean age of around 60 years, ranging about 23 to 90. The study's findings and limits: Clonal expansion was seen in CD4+ and CD8+ blood T cells by week 6 at 0.1 to 3.0 mg/kg.

A remark on this clone: The target antigen is unknown.

Sequencing used immunoSEQ multiplex PCR; TCRdb keeps in-frame clones, though not all of them. The sample consists of approximately 37,000 clones, roughly 84% of them appearing once. This CDR3 has 14 residues. CDR1 and CDR2 from the germline V gene are SGHDT and YYEEEE. The V gene end was trimmed by 4 bases and the J gene end by 0 bases; junction bases not matched to a gene: 4. This rearrangement joins TRBV5-6 to TRBJ2-7, with TRBD2 matching over 7 bases. The sequences come from CD4+ or CD8+ T cells sorted from blood, collected in a trial of the OX40 agonist ivuxolimab. This receptor was obtained from an adult with an advanced solid tumor such as melanoma, head and neck, liver or kidney cancer. The CDR3, as DNA: TGTGCCAGCAGCCATGGCGGGAGCTCCTACGAGCAGTACTTC. Amino acid sequence: CASSHGGSSYEQYF.